The sample holds a few counts of the clone carrying this TCR beta chain. Its matching antigen is unknown. These data are taken from a study of beta chain features in type 1 diabetes. At the level of the study: Sorted cells numbering around 110,000,000 were examined across all samples.

Findings and caveats of the study: Within each of all four CD4+ subsets, Type 1 diabetes patients had TCRB CDR3s that were moderately but significantly shorter.

The CDR3 runs to 12 residues. Germline CDR1 ENHRY, CDR2 SYGVKD. The V end was cut by 6 bases, the J end by 1 base, with 6 bases between. Expressed TCRB transcripts were sequenced because the entire RNA isolate underwent reverse transcription. The protocol was immunoSEQ multiplex PCR, while the TCRdb copy is restricted to in-frame clones and leaves out a portion. The sample has 130,000 or so clones; around 9% are singletons. The sequence derives from a man aged 25 to 45 with type 1 diabetes. The sequenced sample consisted of central memory CD4+ T cells from blood. The chain is built from TRBV10-3 and TRBJ2-5; D uncertain. CDR3 region: CAISGSQETQYF. DNA for the CDR3: TGTGCCATCAGCGGGTCCCAAGAGACCCAGTACTTC.